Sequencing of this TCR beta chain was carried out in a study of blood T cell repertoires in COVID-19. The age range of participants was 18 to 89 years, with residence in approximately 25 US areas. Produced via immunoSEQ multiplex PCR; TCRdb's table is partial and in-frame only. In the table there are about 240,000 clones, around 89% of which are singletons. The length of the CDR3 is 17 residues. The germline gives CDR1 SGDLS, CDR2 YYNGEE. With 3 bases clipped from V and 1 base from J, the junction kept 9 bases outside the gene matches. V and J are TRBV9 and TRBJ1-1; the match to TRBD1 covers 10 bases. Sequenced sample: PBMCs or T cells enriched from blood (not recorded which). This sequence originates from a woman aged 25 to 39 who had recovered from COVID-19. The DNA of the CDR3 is TGTGCCAGCAGCGGCGGGGACAGGGGAACCGAGAACACTGAAGCTTTCTTT. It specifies CASSGGDRGTENTEAFF.